Below, 30 T cell receptor beta chains from the same sample are listed, as sequenced in a study of shared clonotypes between healthy human individuals. TCRdb's copy holds only in-frame clones and misses some; the assay was immunoSEQ multiplex PCR. The sample lists 450,000 to 500,000 clones, approximately 80% seen once, with approximately 12% in the top ten. The source material was PBMCs. The receptors come from a woman in her thirties or forties in good health. Some clones in this sample may be carry-over from other donors' samples.

The chain is built from TRBV9 and TRBJ1-2, with D hard to call. The germline V and J ends were trimmed by 0 bases and 1 base, with 13 bases remaining between them. The CDR3 consists of 16 residues. Germline V CDR1 and CDR2: SGDLS, YYNGEE. For the CDR3, the DNA is TGTGCCAGCAGCGTAGTAGGAGGGCCCCTTAACTATGGCTACACCTTC. As protein: CASSVVGGPLNYGYTF. Combining the CDR3 with reference TRBV9 and TRBJ1-2 gives the whole variable domain DSGVTQTPKHLITATGQRVTLRCSPRSGDLSVYWYQQSLDQGLQFLIQYYNGEERAKGNILERFSAQQFPDLHSELNLSSLELGDSALYFCASSVVGGPLNYGYTFGSGTRLTVV.

CDR3 nucleotides: TGTGCCAGCAGTTTTCCAACTTGGCGGGAGGGCCCCTACGAGCAGTACTTC. Its protein product is CASSFPTWREGPYEQYF. The rearrangement links TRBV27 to TRBJ2-7; 9 positions match TRBD2. Germline V lookup: CDR1 MNHEY, CDR2 SMNVEV (reference sequence). The CDR3 has 17 residues. J lost 2 bases, V lost 3 bases, and 11 bases had no gene match.

The V gene is TRBV4-3, the J gene TRBJ2-4; no definite D call. CDR1 LGHNA and CDR2 YSLEER come from the germline V gene. The CDR3 has 16 residues. V was trimmed by 0 bases and J by 0 bases, leaving 9 bases between them. The CDR3 spells CASSQDGGTAKNIQYF. The CDR3 DNA reads as TGCGCCAGCAGCCAAGACGGCGGCACAGCCAAAAACATTCAGTACTTC.

CDR3 residues: CASSWGQGNEETQYF. DNA of the CDR3: TGCGCCAGCAGCTGGGGACAGGGGAACGAAGAGACCCAGTACTTC. The chain recombines TRBV5-1 with TRBJ2-5; 10 positions agree with TRBD1. The ends lost 3 bases at V and 3 bases at J; junction bases unmatched: 5. The CDR3 runs to 15 residues. Germline-derived CDR1 and CDR2 are SGHRS and YFSETQ. The complete variable domain, with remaining parts taken from reference TRBV5-1 and TRBJ2-5, reads KAGVTQTPRYLIKTRGQQVTLSCSPISGHRSVSWYQQTPGQGLQFLFEYFSETQRNKGNFPGRFSGRQFSNSRSEMNVSTLELGDSALYLCASSWGQGNEETQYFGPGTRLLVL.

This rearrangement joins TRBV7-9 to TRBJ2-2, with 8 bases fitting TRBD1. The CDR3 extends over 16 amino acids. Germline V lookup: CDR1 SEHNR, CDR2 FQNEAQ (reference sequence). V lost 2 bases and J lost 6; bases outside the gene matches: 8. Here the CDR3 reads CASSLRAGGKSGELFF. In DNA form, the CDR3 reads TGTGCCAGCAGCTTAAGGGCAGGGGGCAAATCCGGGGAGCTGTTTTTT.

V is TRBV6-6 and J is TRBJ2-7; 7 bases map to TRBD1. The CDR3 totals 13 residues. V dropped 4 bases and J dropped 2; count of bases not matched to a gene: 2. The germline gives CDR1 MNHNY, CDR2 SVGAGI (reference sequence). CDR3 sequence reads: CASSSGQTYEQYF. The CDR3 DNA follows: TGTGCCAGCAGTTCGGGACAGACCTACGAGCAGTACTTC.

J is TRBJ2-5 and V is TRBV18; 9 bases agree with TRBD1. CDR3 length: 14 residues. J was trimmed by 7 bases and V by 5 bases; bases with no gene match: 8. The germline CDR1 and CDR2 sequences are KGHSH and LQKENI. The chain's CDR3 is CASSGTGIDGTQYF. The DNA of the CDR3 is TGTGCCAGCTCAGGGACAGGGATCGACGGGACCCAGTACTTC.

CDR3 DNA sequence: TGTGCCAGCAGCCGCTCGGCCGTATACTATGGCTACACCTTC. It encodes CASSRSAVYYGYTF. The J gene is TRBJ1-2, the V gene TRBV5-8, with no clear D. The CDR3 length is 14 residues. Trimming stripped 4 bases from V and 3 bases from J, with 13 bases between. Germline V lookup: CDR1 SGHTS, CDR2 YDEGEE.

The chain links TRBV4-1 to TRBJ1-1, with D uncertain. The CDR3 is made up of 13 amino acids. CDR1 is MGHRA and CDR2 is YSYEKL in the germline V gene. V shed 1 base and J shed 7 bases, with 10 bases lying between them. The CDR3 sequence: CASSQGGESEAFF. CDR3 bases: TGCGCCAGCAGCCAAGGCGGGGAGAGTGAAGCTTTCTTT.

With respect to this clone: This may stem from a read error, because a much larger clone lies one nucleotide away. The chain employs TRBV30 and TRBJ2-5; no definite D call. The CDR3 covers 11 residues. Germline V gives CDR1 GTSNPN, CDR2 SVGIG (reference sequence). V was pared by 6 bases and J by 3 bases, with 8 bases between. This CDR3 reads CACETKETQYF. The CDR3, as DNA: TGTGCCTGCGAAACAAAAGAGACCCAGTACTTC.

V usage is TRBV6-5 and J usage is TRBJ1-1; D not certain. V was shortened by 3 bases and J by 4 bases, with 9 bases between the two germline ends. Germline V gene sequence: CDR1 MNHEY, CDR2 SVGAGI. This CDR3 contains 13 residues. This chain's CDR3 is CASSYGGSTEAFF. The CDR3 bases are TGTGCCAGCAGTTATGGTGGCTCCACTGAAGCTTTCTTT.

The sample holds a few counts of this clone. V usage is TRBV9 and J usage is TRBJ2-2; 7 nucleotides line up with TRBD2. This CDR3 has 16 amino acids. The J segment lost 0 bases and the V segment lost 1 base, leaving 3 bases of the junction unmatched. CDR1 and CDR2 from the germline V gene are SGDLS and YYNGEE. The CDR3 DNA sequence: TGTGCCAGCAGCGTATGGGCGGGAGCGAACACCGGGGAGCTGTTTTTT. This sequence encodes CASSVWAGANTGELFF. Filled out from reference TRBV9 and TRBJ2-2, the complete variable domain reads DSGVTQTPKHLITATGQRVTLRCSPRSGDLSVYWYQQSLDQGLQFLIQYYNGEERAKGNILERFSAQQFPDLHSELNLSSLELGDSALYFCASSVWAGANTGELFFGEGSRLTVL.

The chain joins TRBV11-2 to TRBJ2-7; no firm D call. This CDR3 comprises 12 residues. V was trimmed by 3 bases and J by 4 bases, leaving 7 bases between them. Germline V lookup: CDR1 SGHAT, CDR2 FQNNGV. CDR3 DNA: TGTGCCAGCAGCTTCTCCTTTTACGAGCAGTACTTC. This translates into CASSFSFYEQYF.

With regard to this clone: This probably arose from a read error, given a far larger clone one base away. The chain couples TRBV20-1 to TRBJ2-5; D ambiguous. The J call may be faulty, since TRBJ2-7 better matches the DNA end. Germline CDR1 reads DFQATT; CDR2 reads SNEGSKA (reference sequence). CDR3 length equals 10 residues. The CDR3, as DNA: TGCAGTGCCTTTGGGTACGAGCAGTACTTC. Encoded protein: CSAFGYEQYF.

This clone was counted many times. The chain couples TRBV15 to TRBJ1-4; 9 bases line up with TRBD1. Germline lookup yields CDR1 LNHNV and CDR2 YYDKDF (reference sequence). The CDR3 has 15 residues. J was trimmed by 8 bases and V by 5 bases; bases with no gene match: 9. CDR3 sequence reads: CATSARQGVGEKLFF. CDR3 sequence (DNA): TGTGCCACCAGCGCCCGACAGGGGGTCGGGGAAAAACTGTTTTTT.

The J gene is TRBJ2-1, the V gene TRBV5-1; a possible D gene is TRBD1 (6 bases). Germline V gene data show CDR1 as SGHRS and CDR2 as YFSETQ. V was pared by 3 bases and J by 6 bases, with 10 bases between. CDR3 size: 13 residues. The CDR3: CASSSQGSNEQFF. For the CDR3, the DNA is TGCGCCAGCAGCTCGCAGGGGAGCAATGAGCAGTTCTTC.

The CDR3: CASSDRNEKLFF. The CDR3 DNA reads TGTGCCAGTAGTGATCGAAATGAAAAACTGTTTTTT. V and J are TRBV19 and TRBJ1-4; no clear D gene. CDR3 size: 12 residues. Trimming shortened V by 5 bases and J by 5 bases, and 6 bases separated the two germline ends. From germline, CDR1 is LNHDA and CDR2 SQIVND (reference sequence).

As concerns this clone: The identical CDR3 is also encoded by other nucleotide sequences in the sample. CDR3 protein: CASSMTGGAYNEQFF. CDR3 sequence (DNA): TGTGCCAGTAGTATGACTGGCGGGGCCTACAATGAGCAGTTCTTC. J is TRBJ2-1 and V is TRBV19, with a weak D call TRBD2 (6 bases). V was clipped by 3 bases and J by 2 bases, with 11 bases between them. Germline loops: CDR1 LNHDA, CDR2 SQIVND (reference sequence). The CDR3 loop spans 15 amino acids.

This chain joins TRBV28 and TRBJ1-1, with no clear D. Germline V CDR1 and CDR2: MDHEN, SYDVKM. V lost 5 bases and J lost 10, with 14 bases in between. The CDR3 is 12 amino acids. CDR3 nucleotide sequence: TGTGCCAGCAGTCCCGAGGGTCGGAGAGCTTTCTTT. Residues: CASSPEGRRAFF.

The rearrangement joins TRBV6-1 to TRBJ2-7; D perhaps matches TRBD1 (5 bases). Trimming cost V 6 bases and J 3 bases, with 9 bases left between them. This CDR3 spans 12 amino acids. CDR1 is MNHNS and CDR2 is SASEGT in the germline V gene. The CDR3 DNA reads TGTGCCAGCAGAGCGACAGTCTACGAGCAGTACTTC. Protein product: CASRATVYEQYF.

The chain employs TRBV7-9 and TRBJ1-1; D may be TRBD1 (6 bases). There are 15 residues in the CDR3. Trimming took 5 bases from V and 1 from J, leaving 14 bases between them. Germline V lookup: CDR1 SEHNR, CDR2 FQNEAQ (reference sequence). The CDR3 sequence is CASSPRDTRNTEAFF. The CDR3 DNA sequence: TGTGCCAGCAGCCCCCGGGACACAAGGAACACTGAAGCTTTCTTT.

The chain has TRBV28 and TRBJ2-7, with 8 bases identical to TRBD1. Germline V lookup: CDR1 MDHEN, CDR2 SYDVKM. The CDR3 runs to 15 residues. Trimming at V came to 3 bases and at J to 0 bases, leaving 4 bases not matched to a gene. The DNA of the CDR3 is TGTGCCAGCAGTTTGGGACAGGAGAGCTCCTACGAGCAGTACTTC. Protein: CASSLGQESSYEQYF.

The chain employs TRBV30 and TRBJ2-2, with 10 bases matching TRBD1. Germline CDR1 GTSNPN, CDR2 SVGIG (reference sequence). The CDR3 totals 16 residues. V was clipped by 1 base and J by 6 bases; unmatched bases: 8. For the CDR3, the DNA is TGTGCCTGGAGTGGAGGTTGGGACAGGGGTCCCGGGGAGCTGTTTTTT. Residues: CAWSGGWDRGPGELFF.

In the case of this clone: This may be a read error, as it is one base from a much larger clone. V is TRBV30 and J is TRBJ1-5; possibly TRBD1 for D (6 bases). The CDR3 loop spans 14 amino acids. Germline V gene lookup returns CDR1 GTSNPN and CDR2 SVGIG (reference sequence). V lost 2 bases and J lost 5, with 13 bases in between. CDR3 protein: CAWSTGTLDQPQHF. For the CDR3, the DNA is TGTGCCTGGAGTACCGGGACACTAGATCAGCCCCAGCATTTT. The whole variable domain, remainder taken from reference TRBV30 and TRBJ1-5, is SQTIHQWPATLVQPVGSPLSLECTVEGTSNPNLYWYRQAAGRGLQLLFYSVGIGQISSEVPQNLSASRPQDRQFILSSKKLLLSDSGFYLCAWSTGTLDQPQHFGDGTRLSIL.

This clone has only one observation. V usage is TRBV29-1 and J usage is TRBJ1-2, with TRBD1 matching 7 bases. This CDR3 contains 13 residues. Germline V gives CDR1 SQVTM, CDR2 ANQGSEA. V lost 2 bases, J lost 11 bases, and 11 bases stayed unmatched. DNA for the CDR3: TGCAGCGTTGAACGGGTAGAGGGACAGCAGTACACCTTC. Encoded protein: CSVERVEGQQYTF.

The CDR3 DNA reads as TGTGCCAGCAGGAGACTAGCGGGAGTTGATACGCAGTATTTT. Translating gives CASRRLAGVDTQYF. This chain connects TRBV6-5 to TRBJ2-3, with 12 bases that match TRBD2. The length of the CDR3 is 14 residues. Trimming removed 6 bases from V and 6 bases from J; junction bases left unmatched: 4. Germline assignment: CDR1 MNHEY and CDR2 SVGAGI.

The chain joins TRBV20-1 to TRBJ2-3; the D gene is possibly TRBD1 (5 bases). Germline V gene data show CDR1 as DFQATT and CDR2 as SNEGSKA (reference sequence). There are 11 residues in the CDR3. The V gene lost 6 bases and the J gene lost 5 bases, with 9 bases spanning the gap. The CDR3 sequence: CSANRLDTQYF. The CDR3 DNA reads TGCAGTGCAAACAGGTTAGATACGCAGTATTTT.

The rearrangement joins TRBV27 to TRBJ2-5; 11 positions agree with TRBD1. V lost 6 bases and J lost 1; bases outside the gene matches: 4. The CDR3 spans 15 residues. CDR1 MNHEY and CDR2 SMNVEV come from the germline V gene (reference sequence). The CDR3 protein is CASRTDRGPQETQYF. CDR3 nucleotides: TGTGCCAGCAGGACGGACAGGGGGCCCCAAGAGACCCAGTACTTC.

The chain joins TRBV2 to TRBJ2-7; D call uncertain. Germline V gene sequence: CDR1 SNHLY, CDR2 FYNNEI. Trimming shortened V by 5 bases and J by 2 bases, and 10 bases separated the two germline ends. CDR3 size: 13 residues. CDR3 DNA sequence: TGTGCCAGCAGTCTGAGACGCACCTACGAGCAGTACTTC. It is translated as CASSLRRTYEQYF.

This clone showed up just a few times. V usage is TRBV19 and J usage is TRBJ2-6; D gene unclear. Between the trimmed V and J ends, which lost 2 bases and 0 bases, there was a span of 5 bases. The germline V gene encodes CDR1 LNHDA and CDR2 SQIVND (reference sequence). This CDR3 is built from 15 residues. The CDR3 sequence is CASSIRNSGANVLTF. CDR3 coding DNA: TGTGCCAGTAGTATAAGAAACTCTGGGGCCAACGTCCTGACTTTC.